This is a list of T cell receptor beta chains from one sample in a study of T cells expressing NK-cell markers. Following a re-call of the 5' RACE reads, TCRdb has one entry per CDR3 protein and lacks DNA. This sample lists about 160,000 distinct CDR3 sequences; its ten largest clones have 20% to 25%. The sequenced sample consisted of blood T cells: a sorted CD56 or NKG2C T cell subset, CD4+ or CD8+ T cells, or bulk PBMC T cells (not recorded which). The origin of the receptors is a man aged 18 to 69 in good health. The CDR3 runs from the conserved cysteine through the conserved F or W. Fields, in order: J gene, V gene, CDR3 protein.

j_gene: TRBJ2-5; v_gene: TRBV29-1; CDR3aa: CSVEVSGGVGGTQYF
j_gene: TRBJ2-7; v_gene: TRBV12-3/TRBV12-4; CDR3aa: CASSLALVTYEQYF
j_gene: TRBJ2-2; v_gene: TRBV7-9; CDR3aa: CASSGNTGELFF
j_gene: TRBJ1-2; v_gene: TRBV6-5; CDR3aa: CASTHLEGPRDYGYTF
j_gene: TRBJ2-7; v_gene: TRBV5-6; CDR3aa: CASSASRVREQYF
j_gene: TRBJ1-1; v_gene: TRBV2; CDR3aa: CASSERQAAEVNTEAFF
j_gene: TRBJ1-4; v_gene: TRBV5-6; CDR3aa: CASSLAPGALEKLFF
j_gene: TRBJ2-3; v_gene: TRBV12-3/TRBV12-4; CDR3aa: CASSLGSGPDTQYF
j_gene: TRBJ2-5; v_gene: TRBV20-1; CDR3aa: CSARDRGRETQYF
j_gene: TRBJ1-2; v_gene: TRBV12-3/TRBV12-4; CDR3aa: CASSSGTVKRYGYTF
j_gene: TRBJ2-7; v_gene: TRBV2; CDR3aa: CASSQESSYEQYF
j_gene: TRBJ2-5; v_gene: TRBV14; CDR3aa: CASSQDIGGVETQYF
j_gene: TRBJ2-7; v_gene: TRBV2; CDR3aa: CASSEAIVGLLYEQYF
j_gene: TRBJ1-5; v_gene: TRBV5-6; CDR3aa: CASSLVGWNQPQHF
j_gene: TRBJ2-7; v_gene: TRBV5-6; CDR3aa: CASSYRDRANEQYF
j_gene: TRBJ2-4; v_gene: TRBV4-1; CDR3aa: CASSRGLENIQYF
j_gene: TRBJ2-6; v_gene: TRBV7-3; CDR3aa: CASSLQGTGANVLTF
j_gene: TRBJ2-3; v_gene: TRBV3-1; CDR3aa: CASSQDRWEGTDTQYF
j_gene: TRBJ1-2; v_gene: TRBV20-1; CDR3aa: CSAREGTGGPDYGYTF
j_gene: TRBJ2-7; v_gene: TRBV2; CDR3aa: CASSENPGTGVGEQYF
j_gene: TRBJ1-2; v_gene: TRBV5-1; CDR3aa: CASSRGQGLGVGYTF
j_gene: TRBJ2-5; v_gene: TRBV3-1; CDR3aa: CASSPVTEGETQYF
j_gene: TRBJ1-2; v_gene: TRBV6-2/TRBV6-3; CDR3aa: CASSPGWNYGYTF
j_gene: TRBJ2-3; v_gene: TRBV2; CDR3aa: CASSEVTSGWNTDTQYF
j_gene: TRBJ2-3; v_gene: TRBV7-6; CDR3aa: CASSLGSGTGSDTQYF
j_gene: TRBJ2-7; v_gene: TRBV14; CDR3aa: CASSTTGYSYEQYF
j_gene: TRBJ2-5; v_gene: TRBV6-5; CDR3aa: CASSSGGETQYF
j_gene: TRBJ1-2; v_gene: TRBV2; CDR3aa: CASRDPGTDYGYTF
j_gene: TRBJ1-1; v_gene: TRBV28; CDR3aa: CASSFRLGYTEAFF